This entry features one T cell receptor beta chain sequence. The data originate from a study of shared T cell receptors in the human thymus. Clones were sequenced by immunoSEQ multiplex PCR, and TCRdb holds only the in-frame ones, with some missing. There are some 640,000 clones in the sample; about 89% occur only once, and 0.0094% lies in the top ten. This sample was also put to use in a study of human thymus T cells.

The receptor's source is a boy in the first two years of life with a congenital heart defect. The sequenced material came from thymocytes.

The CDR3 loop reads CASSPPSGSSTDTQYF. The CDR3 DNA sequence: TGTGCCAGCAGCCCCCCCAGCGGGAGTTCCACAGATACGCAGTATTTT. This sequence joins TRBV13 and TRBJ2-3; 8 bases line up with TRBD2. The CDR3 runs 16 residues. V was clipped by 5 bases and J by 2 bases; unmatched bases: 9. Germline loops: CDR1 PRHDT, CDR2 FYEKMQ (reference sequence). The complete variable domain, with remaining parts taken from reference TRBV13 and TRBJ2-3, reads AAGVIQSPRHLIKEKRETATLKCYPIPRHDTVYWYQQGPGQDPQFLISFYEKMQSDKGSIPDRFSAQQFSDYHSELNMSSLELGDSALYFCASSPPSGSSTDTQYFGPGTRLTVL.